Following are 8 T cell receptor beta chains from one sample sequenced in a study of blood T cells in healthy people across ages. Using a J-beta primer mix together with a sample-barcoded 5' primer, a second PCR was run for roughly 7 to 11 cycles. TCRdb re-called the 5' RACE reads with MiXCR, one entry per CDR3 protein. The sample includes hundreds of thousands of distinct CDR3 sequences, 55% to 70% seen only once; the top ten take about 20%. Sequencing was performed on blood. Receptor source: a man under 40 in good health.

This clonotype has a single count. CDR3 nucleotide sequence: TGTGCCAGCAGCCGTGGAACGGGGCACAATGAGCAGTTCTTC. It yields the protein CASSRGTGHNEQFF. The chain uses TRBV11-3 and TRBJ2-1; tentatively, D is TRBD1 or TRBD2 (5 bases each). V lost 5 bases, J lost 5 bases, and 13 bases lay in between. The CDR3 runs to 14 residues. Germline CDR1 SGHNT, CDR2 YENEEA.

V is TRBV18 and J is TRBJ2-5, with D possibly TRBD2 on 6 matching bases. The germline V gene has CDR1 KGHSH and CDR2 LQKENI. The CDR3 covers 14 residues. Trimming shortened V by 2 bases and J by 11 bases, and 18 bases separated the two germline ends. CDR3 region: CASSPFDSTGEQYF. The CDR3 coding sequence is TGTGCCAGCTCACCATTCGACTCTACGGGGGAGCAGTACTTC.

The chain recombines TRBV4-3 with TRBJ2-5; TRBD2 agrees at 7 bases. This CDR3 is built from 16 residues. The junction had 13 bases not matched to a gene; V was cut back by 4 bases and J by 5 bases. The germline V gene encodes CDR1 LGHNA and CDR2 YSLEER. Written as DNA, the CDR3 is TGCGCCAGCAGCCTCGATGGGGGAGGGCCTTTGGAGACCCAGTACTTC. It yields the protein CASSLDGGGPLETQYF.

The V gene is TRBV29-1, the J gene TRBJ1-3; D call uncertain. CDR1 is SQVTM and CDR2 is ANQGSEA in the germline V gene. Deletions cut 6 bases from V and 0 bases from J, with 12 bases between. The CDR3 extends over 14 amino acids. CDR3 region: CSVGGRNSGNTIYF. In DNA, the CDR3 is TGCAGCGTCGGAGGACGGAACTCTGGAAACACCATATATTTT. The variable domain in full, completed from reference TRBV29-1 and TRBJ1-3, reads SAVISQKPSRDICQRGTSLTIQCQVDSQVTMMFWYRQQPGQSLTLIATANQGSEATYESGFVIDKFPISRPNLTFSTLTVSNMSPEDSSIYLCSVGGRNSGNTIYFGEGSWLTVV.

The chain combines TRBV5-1 with TRBJ2-1, with D unresolved. Looked up from germline, CDR1 is SGHRS and CDR2 is YFSETQ. The CDR3 is 12 amino acids. V was shortened by 4 bases and J by 12 bases, with 14 bases between the two germline ends. CDR3 in amino acids: CASSPGAESQFF. As DNA, the CDR3 is TGCGCCAGCAGCCCTGGCGCCGAATCGCAGTTCTTC. Full variable domain (missing parts from reference TRBV5-1 and TRBJ2-1): KAGVTQTPRYLIKTRGQQVTLSCSPISGHRSVSWYQQTPGQGLQFLFEYFSETQRNKGNFPGRFSGRQFSNSRSEMNVSTLELGDSALYLCASSPGAESQFFGPGTRLTVL.

The rearrangement uses TRBV27 and TRBJ2-1, with D possibly being TRBD2 (6 bases). The CDR3 sequence is 17 residues long. CDR1 is MNHEY and CDR2 is SMNVEV in the germline V gene (reference sequence). The germline V and J ends were trimmed by 4 bases and 5 bases, with 21 bases remaining between them. The CDR3, as DNA: TGTGCCAGCAGTTACTGGGGAGCGGGCACATCTAACAATGAGCAGTTCTTC. This encodes CASSYWGAGTSNNEQFF.

J is TRBJ2-3 and V is TRBV7-2; the D is unclear. Germline CDR1 SGHTA, CDR2 FQGNSA. There are 14 residues in the CDR3. The V end lost 1 base, the J end lost 6 bases, and 11 bases lay between the germline ends. Here the CDR3 reads CASSLVFNADTQYF. The CDR3 nucleotides read TGTGCCAGCAGCTTAGTTTTCAACGCGGATACGCAGTATTTT.

The chain links TRBV25-1 to TRBJ1-1, with D unclear. The CDR3 extends over 12 amino acids. Germline values: CDR1 MGHDK, CDR2 SYGVNS. Trimming stripped 6 bases from V and 4 bases from J, with 9 bases between. The CDR3 DNA sequence: TGTGCCAGCAGGGAAGGGAGCACTGAAGCTTTCTTT. Translating gives CASREGSTEAFF. Supplemented by reference TRBV25-1 and TRBJ1-1, the full variable domain reads EADIYQTPRYLVIGTGKKITLECSQTMGHDKMYWYQQDPGMELHLIHYSYGVNSTEKGDLSSESTVSRIRTEHFPLTLESARPSHTSQYLCASREGSTEAFFGQGTRLTVV.